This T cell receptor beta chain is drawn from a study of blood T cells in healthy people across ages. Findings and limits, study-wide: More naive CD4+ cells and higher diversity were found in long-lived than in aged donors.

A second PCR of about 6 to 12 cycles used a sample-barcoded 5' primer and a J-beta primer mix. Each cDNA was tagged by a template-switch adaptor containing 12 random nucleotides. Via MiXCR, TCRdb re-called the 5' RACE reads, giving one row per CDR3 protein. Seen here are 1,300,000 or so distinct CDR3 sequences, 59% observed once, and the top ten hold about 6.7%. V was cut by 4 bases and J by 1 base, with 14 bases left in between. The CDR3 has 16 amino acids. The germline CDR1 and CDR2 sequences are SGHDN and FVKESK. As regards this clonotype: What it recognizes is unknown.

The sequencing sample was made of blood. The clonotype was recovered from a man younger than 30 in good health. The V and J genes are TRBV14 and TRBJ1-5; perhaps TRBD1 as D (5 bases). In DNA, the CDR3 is TGTGCCAGCAGCCCGGGACCCCTCGGGAGCAATCAGCCCCAGCATTTT. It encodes CASSPGPLGSNQPQHF. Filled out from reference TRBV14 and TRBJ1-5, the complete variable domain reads EAGVTQFPSHSVIEKGQTVTLRCDPISGHDNLYWYRRVMGKEIKFLLHFVKESKQDESGMPNNRFLAERTGGTYSTLKVQPAELEDSGVYFCASSPGPLGSNQPQHFGDGTRLSIL.